What follows is one TCR beta chain and its context. This entry is derived from a study of blood T cell repertoires in COVID-19. In germline, CDR1 is SGHNT, CDR2 YYREEE (reference sequence). Trimming cost V 4 bases and J 11 bases; bases outside gene matches: 4. CDR3 length: 12 amino acids. Libraries were prepared by immunoSEQ multiplex PCR; TCRdb keeps only in-frame clonotypes and omits some of them. The top ten clones hold 15% to 20% of a sample with around 50,000 clones, around nine tenths of them seen once. The clonotype was recovered from a man aged 70-80 years with active COVID-19. The sequenced sample consisted of peripheral blood. The V gene is TRBV5-4, the J gene TRBJ1-5, with 9 positions matching TRBD1. The CDR3, as DNA: TGTGCCAGCAGCCGGGACAGGGCGGCCCAGCATTTT. Residues: CASSRDRAAQHF.